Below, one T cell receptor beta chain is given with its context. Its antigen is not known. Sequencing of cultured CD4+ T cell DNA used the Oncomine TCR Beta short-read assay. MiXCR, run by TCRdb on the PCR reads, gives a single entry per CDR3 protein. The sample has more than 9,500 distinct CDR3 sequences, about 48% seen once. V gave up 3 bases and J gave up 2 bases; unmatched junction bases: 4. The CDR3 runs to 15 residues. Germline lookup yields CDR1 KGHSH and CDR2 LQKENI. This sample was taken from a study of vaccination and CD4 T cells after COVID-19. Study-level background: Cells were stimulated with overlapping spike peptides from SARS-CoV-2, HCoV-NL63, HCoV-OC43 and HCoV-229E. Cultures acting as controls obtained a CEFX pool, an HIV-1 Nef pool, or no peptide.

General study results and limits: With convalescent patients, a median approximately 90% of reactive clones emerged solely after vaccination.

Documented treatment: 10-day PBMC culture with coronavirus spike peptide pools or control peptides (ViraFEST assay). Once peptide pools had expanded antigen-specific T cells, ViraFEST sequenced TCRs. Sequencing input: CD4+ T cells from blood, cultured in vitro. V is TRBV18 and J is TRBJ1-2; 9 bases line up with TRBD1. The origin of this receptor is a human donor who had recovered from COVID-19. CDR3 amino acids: CASSPGTGSNYGYTF. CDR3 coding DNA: TGTGCCAGCTCACCCGGGACAGGGAGCAACTATGGCTACACCTTC.